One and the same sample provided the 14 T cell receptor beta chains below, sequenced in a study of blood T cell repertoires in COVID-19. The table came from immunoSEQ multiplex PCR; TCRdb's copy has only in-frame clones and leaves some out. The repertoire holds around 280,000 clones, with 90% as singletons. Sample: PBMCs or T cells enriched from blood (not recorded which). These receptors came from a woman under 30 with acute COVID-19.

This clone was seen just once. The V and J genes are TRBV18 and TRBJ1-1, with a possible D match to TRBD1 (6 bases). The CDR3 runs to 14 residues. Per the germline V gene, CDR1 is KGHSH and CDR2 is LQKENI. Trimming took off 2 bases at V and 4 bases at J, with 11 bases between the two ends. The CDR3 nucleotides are TGTGCCAGCTCACCAGGGTTAGGGGGCACTGAAGCTTTCTTT. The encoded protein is CASSPGLGGTEAFF. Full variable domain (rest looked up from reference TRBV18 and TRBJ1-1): NAGVMQNPRHLVRRRGQEARLRCSPMKGHSHVYWYRQLPEEGLKFMVYLQKENIIDESGMPKERFSAEFPKEGPSILRIQQVVRGDSAAYFCASSPGLGGTEAFFGQGTRLTVV.

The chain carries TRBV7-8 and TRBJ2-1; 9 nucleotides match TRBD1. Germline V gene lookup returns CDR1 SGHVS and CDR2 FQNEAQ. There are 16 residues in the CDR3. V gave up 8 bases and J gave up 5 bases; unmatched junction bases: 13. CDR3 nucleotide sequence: TGTGCCAGCGGTACCCGGCCGGGACAGGGACACAATGAGCAGTTCTTC. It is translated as CASGTRPGQGHNEQFF.

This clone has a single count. CDR3 DNA: TGTGCCAGTAGTGCGAACAGGGGTTCTGGAAACACCATATATTTT. Translation gives CASSANRGSGNTIYF. The J gene is TRBJ1-3, the V gene TRBV19; 7 bases agree with TRBD1. The CDR3 has 15 residues. After removal of 5 bases from V and 1 base from J, the junction contained 5 bases not matched to a gene. Germline V gives CDR1 LNHDA, CDR2 SQIVND (reference sequence).

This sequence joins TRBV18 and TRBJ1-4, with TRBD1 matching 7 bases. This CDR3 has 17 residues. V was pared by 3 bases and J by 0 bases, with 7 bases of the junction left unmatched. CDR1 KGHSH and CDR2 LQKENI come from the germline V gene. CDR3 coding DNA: TGTGCCAGCTCACCGACGACAGGGCTAACAACTAATGAAAAACTGTTTTTT. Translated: CASSPTTGLTTNEKLFF.

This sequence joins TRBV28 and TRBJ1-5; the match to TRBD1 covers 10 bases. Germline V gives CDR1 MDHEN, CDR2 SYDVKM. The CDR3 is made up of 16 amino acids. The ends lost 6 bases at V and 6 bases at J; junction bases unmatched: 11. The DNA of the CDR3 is TGTGCCAGCAGACCCGAGACAGGGGGCTGGAGTCAGCCCCAGCATTTT. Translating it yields CASRPETGGWSQPQHF. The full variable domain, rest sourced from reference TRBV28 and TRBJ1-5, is DVKVTQSSRYLVKRTGEKVFLECVQDMDHENMFWYRQDPGLGLRLIYFSYDVKMKEKGDIPEGYSVSREKKERFSLILESASTNQTSMYLCASRPETGGWSQPQHFGDGTRLSIL.

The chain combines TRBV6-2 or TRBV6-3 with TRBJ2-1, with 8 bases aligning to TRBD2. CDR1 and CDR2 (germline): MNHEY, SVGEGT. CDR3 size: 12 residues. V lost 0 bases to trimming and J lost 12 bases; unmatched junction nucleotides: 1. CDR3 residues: CASSYSAGGQFF. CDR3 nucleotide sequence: TGTGCCAGCAGTTACTCGGCGGGAGGGCAGTTCTTC.

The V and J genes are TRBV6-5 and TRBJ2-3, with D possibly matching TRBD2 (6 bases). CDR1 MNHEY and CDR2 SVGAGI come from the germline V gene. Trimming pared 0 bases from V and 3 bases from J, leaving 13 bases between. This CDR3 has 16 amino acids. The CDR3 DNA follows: TGTGCCAGCAGTTACTCGGGACTTAGGGATACAGATACGCAGTATTTT. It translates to CASSYSGLRDTDTQYF.

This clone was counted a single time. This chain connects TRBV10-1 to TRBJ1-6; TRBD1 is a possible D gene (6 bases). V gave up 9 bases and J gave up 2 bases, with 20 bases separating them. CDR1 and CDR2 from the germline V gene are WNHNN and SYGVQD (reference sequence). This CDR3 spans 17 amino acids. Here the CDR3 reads CASRLKGRGTYNSPLHF. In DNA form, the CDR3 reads TGCGCCAGTCGACTTAAGGGCAGGGGCACCTATAATTCACCCCTCCACTTT.

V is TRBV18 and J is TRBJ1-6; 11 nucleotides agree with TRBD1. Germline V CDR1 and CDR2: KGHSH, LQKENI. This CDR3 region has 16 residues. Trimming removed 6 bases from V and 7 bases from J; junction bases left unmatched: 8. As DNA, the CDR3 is TGTGCCAGCTCGGCGAAGGGGACAGGGGGAAATTCACCCCTCCACTTT. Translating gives CASSAKGTGGNSPLHF.

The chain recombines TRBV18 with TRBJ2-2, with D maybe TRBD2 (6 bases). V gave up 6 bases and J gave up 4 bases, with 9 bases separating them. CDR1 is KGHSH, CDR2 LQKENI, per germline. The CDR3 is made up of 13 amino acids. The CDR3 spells CASSRESTGELFF. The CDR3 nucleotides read TGTGCCAGCTCCCGGGAGAGCACCGGGGAGCTGTTTTTT.

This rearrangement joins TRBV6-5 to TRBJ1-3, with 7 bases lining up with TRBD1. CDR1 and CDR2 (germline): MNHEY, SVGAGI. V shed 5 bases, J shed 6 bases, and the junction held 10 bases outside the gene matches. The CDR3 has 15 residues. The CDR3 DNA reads TGTGCCAGCAGTCCAGTCCGACAGGGAATAAACACCATATATTTT. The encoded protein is CASSPVRQGINTIYF.

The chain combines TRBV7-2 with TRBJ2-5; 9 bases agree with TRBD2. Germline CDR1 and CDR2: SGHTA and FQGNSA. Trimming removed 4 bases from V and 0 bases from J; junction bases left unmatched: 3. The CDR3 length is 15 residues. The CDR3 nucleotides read TGTGCCAGCAGCTGGCTAGCGGGGTACCAAGAGACCCAGTACTTC. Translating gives CASSWLAGYQETQYF.

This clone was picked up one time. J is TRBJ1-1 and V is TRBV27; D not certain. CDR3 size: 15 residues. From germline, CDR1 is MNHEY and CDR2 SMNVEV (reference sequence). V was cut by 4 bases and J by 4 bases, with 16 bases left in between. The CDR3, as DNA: TGTGCCAGCAGTTACTCCCCGTCGGGGAGCACTGAAGCTTTCTTT. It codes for CASSYSPSGSTEAFF.

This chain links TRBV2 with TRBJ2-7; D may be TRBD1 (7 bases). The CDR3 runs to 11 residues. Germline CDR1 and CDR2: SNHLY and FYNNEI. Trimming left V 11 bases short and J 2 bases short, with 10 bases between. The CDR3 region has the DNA TGTGCCGGCGGGACAGCCTACGAGCAGTACTTC. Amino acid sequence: CAGGTAYEQYF.